This T cell receptor beta chain derives from a study of blood T cell repertoires in COVID-19. In the study overall: Both acute and convalescent COVID-19 samples were obtained from the United States, Italy and Spain. T cells, B-cell-depleted T cells, or PBMCs provided the cDNA or gDNA that served as material.

In germline, CDR1 is SGHRS, CDR2 YFSETQ. CDR3 size: 15 residues. With 4 bases removed from V and 7 bases from J, the gap between germline ends came to 17 bases. Original handling: From reference gene primer amplification, estimates of nucleated cell counts were derived. Clones were read by immunoSEQ multiplex PCR, and TCRdb kept only the in-frame ones, dropping some. V and J calls and clone size are as listed in that table; D and trimming were resolved from the DNA. Counted here are about 220,000 clones, about 91% occurring once; the ten biggest clones make up under 15%. Residents of over 20 US areas, aged roughly 18 to 95 years, made up the participants.

The chain joins TRBV5-1 to TRBJ1-4, with D maybe TRBD1 (6 bases). Source material: PBMCs or T cells enriched from blood (not recorded which). This TCR came from a woman between 45 and 65 years old with acute COVID-19. The CDR3 DNA reads TGCGCCAGCAGCCGTGACAGGAGCTTCCGTGAAAAACTGTTTTTT. Protein: CASSRDRSFREKLFF. Complete variable domain (other parts from reference TRBV5-1 and TRBJ1-4): KAGVTQTPRYLIKTRGQQVTLSCSPISGHRSVSWYQQTPGQGLQFLFEYFSETQRNKGNFPGRFSGRQFSNSRSEMNVSTLELGDSALYLCASSRDRSFREKLFFGSGTQLSVL.